This TCR beta chain is drawn from a study of OX40 agonist ivuxolimab in advanced cancers. The overall study: A mean age of approximately 64 years, range roughly 23 to 79, was recorded, and 70% to 85% were male. Partial response was recorded in three patients: one hepatocellular carcinoma and two cutaneous melanoma cases. Therapy given before enrollment (anti-PD-1, anti-PD-L1 or anti-CTLA-4) was allowed, and around 40% had some.

Germline loops: CDR1 MDHEN, CDR2 SYDVKM. The ends were cut back, 6 bases at V and 10 bases at J, with 16 bases in the middle. The CDR3 extends over 13 amino acids. The repertoire was sequenced with immunoSEQ multiplex PCR; TCRdb's copy has only in-frame clones and lacks some. The sample lists 55,000 to 75,000 clones, about 90% occurring once. This receptor was identified in an adult with an advanced solid tumor such as melanoma, head and neck, liver or kidney cancer. Specimen: CD4+ or CD8+ T cells sorted from blood, collected in a trial of the OX40 agonist ivuxolimab. The V call is TRBV28, the J call TRBJ2-1, with D perhaps matching TRBD1 (7 bases). The CDR3 DNA is TGTGCCAGCAGCCCCAGGGGGGTAGTAGAGCAGTTCTTC. This codes for CASSPRGVVEQFF.